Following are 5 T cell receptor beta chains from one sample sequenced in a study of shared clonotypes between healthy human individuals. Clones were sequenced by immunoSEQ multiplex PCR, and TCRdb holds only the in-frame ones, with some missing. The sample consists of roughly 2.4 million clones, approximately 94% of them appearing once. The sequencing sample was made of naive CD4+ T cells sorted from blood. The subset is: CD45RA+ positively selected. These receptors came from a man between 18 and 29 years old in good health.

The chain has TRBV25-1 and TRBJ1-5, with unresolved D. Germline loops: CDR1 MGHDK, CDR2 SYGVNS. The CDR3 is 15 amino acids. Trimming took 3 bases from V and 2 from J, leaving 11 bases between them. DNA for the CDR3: TGTGCCAGCAGTGACCCAAAAGTCGGCAATCAGCCCCAGCATTTT. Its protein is CASSDPKVGNQPQHF.

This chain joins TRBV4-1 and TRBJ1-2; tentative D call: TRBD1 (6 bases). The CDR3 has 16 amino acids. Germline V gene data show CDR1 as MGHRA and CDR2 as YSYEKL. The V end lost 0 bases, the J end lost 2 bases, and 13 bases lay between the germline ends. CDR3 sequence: CASSQDLGQRNYGYTF. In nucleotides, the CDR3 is TGCGCCAGCAGCCAAGATCTGGGACAAAGAAACTATGGCTACACCTTC.

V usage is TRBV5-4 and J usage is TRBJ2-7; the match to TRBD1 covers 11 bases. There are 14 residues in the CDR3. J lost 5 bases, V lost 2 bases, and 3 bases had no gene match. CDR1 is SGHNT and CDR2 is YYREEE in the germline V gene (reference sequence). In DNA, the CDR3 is TGTGCCAGCAGCTTACGGACAGGGGGCCACGAGCAGTACTTC. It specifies CASSLRTGGHEQYF.

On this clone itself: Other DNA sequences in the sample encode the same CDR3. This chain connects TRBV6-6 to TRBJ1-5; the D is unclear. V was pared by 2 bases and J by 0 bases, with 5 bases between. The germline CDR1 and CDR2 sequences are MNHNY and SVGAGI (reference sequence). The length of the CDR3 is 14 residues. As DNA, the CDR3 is TGTGCCAGCAGTTACGTGGATAGCAATCAGCCCCAGCATTTT. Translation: CASSYVDSNQPQHF.

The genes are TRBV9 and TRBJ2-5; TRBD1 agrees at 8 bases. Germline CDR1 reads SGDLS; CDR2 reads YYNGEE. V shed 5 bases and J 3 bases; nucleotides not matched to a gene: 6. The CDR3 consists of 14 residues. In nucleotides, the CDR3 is TGTGCCAGCAGAGGACAGGGAGAAGAAGAGACCCAGTACTTC. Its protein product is CASRGQGEEETQYF.